This is a list of T cell receptor beta chains from one sample in a study of Ad26.COV2.S vaccination and SARS-CoV-2 variants. Profiling relied on immunoSEQ multiplex PCR, and the TCRdb table lists in-frame clones only, not all of them. The sample includes about 350,000 clones, roughly 81% of them seen just once. Sample: peripheral blood, taken in a trial of Ad26.COV2.S vaccine versus placebo. These receptors came from a person aged 18 to 59 who received the Ad26.COV2.S COVID-19 vaccine or a placebo. Each CDR3 is given with its conserved first and last residue. A D gene is named only where the DNA matches it firmly. Clone size is not always given. Where it is, it says once, few, many or a class for expanded clones.

J,size,V,length,D,CDR3,DNA
TRBJ1-5,-,TRBV4-1,15,-,CASSQANKGGEPQHF,TGCGCCAGCAGCCAAGCTAACAAAGGGGGGGAACCCCAGCATTTT
TRBJ1-1,-,TRBV19,16,-,CASQPYYLGLNTEAFF,TGTGCCAGCCAACCGTATTATCTAGGATTGAACACTGAAGCTTTCTTT
TRBJ2-2,-,TRBV27,17,-,CASSYSMDSLGTGELFF,TGTGCCAGCAGTTACTCCATGGACAGTTTGGGGACCGGGGAGCTGTTTTTT
TRBJ2-7,-,TRBV2,13,-,CASSPGVPYEQYF,TGTGCCAGCAGTCCCGGAGTCCCGTACGAGCAGTACTTC
TRBJ2-7,-,TRBV4-3,14,-,CASSQDSTVYEQYF,TGCGCCAGCAGCCAAGATTCAACGGTCTACGAGCAGTACTTC
TRBJ2-1,-,TRBV30,16,TRBD1,CAWSGVQGAIWNEQFF,TGTGCCTGGAGTGGGGTCCAGGGGGCTATATGGAATGAGCAGTTCTTC
TRBJ2-3,-,TRBV4-3,16,TRBD2,CASSQGTSTPTDTQYF,TGCGCCAGCAGCCAGGGGACTAGCACGCCCACAGATACGCAGTATTTT
TRBJ2-1,-,TRBV11-3,16,TRBD2,CASSPGTSGTYNEQFF,TGTGCCAGCAGCCCGGGGACTAGCGGAACTTACAATGAGCAGTTCTTC
TRBJ2-7,-,TRBV7-8,18,-,CASSQLGARHPLRYEQYF,TGTGCCAGCAGTCAACTGGGAGCACGGCACCCCCTGAGGTACGAGCAGTACTTC
TRBJ2-3,-,TRBV10-3,14,-,CAISGLARTDPQYF,TGTGCCATCAGTGGGCTAGCCCGGACTGATCCGCAGTATTTT
TRBJ2-1,-,TRBV2,15,TRBD2,CASSGTSGSNNEQFF,TGTGCCAGCAGTGGGACTAGCGGGAGCAACAATGAGCAGTTCTTC
TRBJ1-1,-,TRBV11-2,16,-,CASSFPPGAGDTEAFF,TGTGCCAGCAGCTTCCCTCCGGGGGCCGGAGACACTGAAGCTTTCTTT
TRBJ2-5,-,TRBV9,15,-,CASSAAATGEGTQYF,TGTGCCAGCAGCGCAGCAGCGACAGGGGAGGGGACCCAGTACTTC
TRBJ1-2,-,TRBV4-1,18,-,CASSQGILQATESYGYTF,TGCGCCAGCAGCCAAGGGATACTACAGGCCACCGAATCCTATGGCTACACCTTC
TRBJ2-4,-,TRBV11-2,15,-,CASSLGTRAKNIQYF,TGTGCCAGCAGCCTCGGGACAAGAGCCAAAAACATTCAGTACTTC
TRBJ1-5,many,TRBV27,15,-,CASRLTLASNQPQHF,TGTGCCAGCAGGCTGACACTAGCTAGCAATCAGCCCCAGCATTTT
TRBJ1-1,-,TRBV30,13,-,CALRSRGRTEAFF,TGTGCCCTCCGTTCCCGTGGGAGAACTGAAGCTTTCTTT
TRBJ2-1,-,TRBV6-5,15,TRBD1,CASRSGTAYYNEQFF,TGTGCCAGCAGATCCGGGACAGCATACTACAATGAGCAGTTCTTC
TRBJ1-1,-,TRBV7-9,13,TRBD1,CASSFRGGAEAFF,TGTGCCAGCAGCTTCAGGGGGGGCGCTGAAGCTTTCTTT
TRBJ2-1,-,TRBV5-1,12,TRBD1,CASFLDRGEQFF,TGCGCCAGCTTCCTGGACAGGGGTGAGCAGTTCTTC
TRBJ1-3,-,TRBV28,15,-,CASSLSRPGGNTIYF,TGTGCCAGCAGTCTCTCACGGCCAGGGGGAAACACCATATATTTT
TRBJ1-2,-,TRBV6-1,17,TRBD1,CASSEAGRGPNNYGYTF,TGTGCCAGCAGTGAAGCGGGCAGGGGGCCGAATAACTATGGCTACACCTTC
TRBJ2-1,-,TRBV4-3,15,TRBD2,CASSQLTSGSDEQFF,TGCGCCAGCAGCCAACTGACTAGCGGGAGTGATGAGCAGTTCTTC
TRBJ2-3,-,TRBV5-1,16,TRBD1,CASSSITGGGTDTQYF,TGCGCCAGCAGCAGTATTACAGGGGGAGGCACAGATACGCAGTATTTT
TRBJ2-3,-,TRBV24-1,15,-,CATSDRTAGTDTQYF,TGTGCCACCAGTGACCGGACGGCAGGCACAGATACGCAGTATTTT
TRBJ2-7,-,TRBV5-6,11,-,CASSLGGEQYF,TGTGCCAGCAGCCTTGGAGGCGAGCAGTACTTC
TRBJ2-2,-,TRBV4-2,16,-,CASSRSAGEGSGELFF,TGTGCCAGCAGCCGTTCCGCAGGGGAAGGGTCCGGGGAGCTGTTTTTT
TRBJ2-7,-,TRBV11-2,19,TRBD2,CASSFGGAGTSGRNYEQYF,TGTGCCAGCAGCTTCGGGGGTGCAGGGACTAGCGGGAGGAACTACGAGCAGTACTTC
TRBJ2-2,once,TRBV5-1,15,-,CASSLDITGTGELFF,TGCGCCAGCAGCTTGGATATCACAGGCACCGGGGAGCTGTTTTTT
TRBJ2-1,-,TRBV5-4,15,-,CASAGNMGFYNEQFF,TGTGCCTCAGCCGGCAATATGGGTTTTTACAATGAGCAGTTCTTC
TRBJ2-1,few,TRBV7-2,15,TRBD2,CASSSLSGGYNEQFF,TGTGCCAGCAGCTCCCTAAGCGGGGGTTACAATGAGCAGTTCTTC
TRBJ2-5,-,TRBV18,17,TRBD2,CASSPPGGREDQETQYF,TGTGCCAGCTCACCCCCCGGTGGCCGGGAGGACCAAGAGACCCAGTACTTC
TRBJ1-1,-,TRBV18,13,-,CASSRRVDAEAFF,TGTGCCAGCTCACGTCGGGTAGACGCTGAAGCTTTCTTT
TRBJ1-2,-,TRBV27,13,-,CASSLGSNYGYTF,TGTGCCAGCAGTTTAGGCAGTAACTATGGCTACACCTTC
TRBJ2-5,once,TRBV20-1,10,-,CSASAGTQYF,TGCAGTGCTAGTGCCGGGACCCAGTACTTC
TRBJ2-6,-,TRBV14,13,-,CASRDSGANVLTF,TGTGCCAGCAGGGACTCTGGGGCCAACGTCCTGACTTTC
TRBJ1-1,once,TRBV29-1,13,-,CSADGSAYTEAFF,TGCAGCGCCGACGGGTCGGCTTATACTGAAGCTTTCTTT
TRBJ2-1,few,TRBV9,15,TRBD2,CASSDGGRTYNEQFF,TGTGCCAGCAGCGATGGCGGGAGAACCTACAATGAGCAGTTCTTC
TRBJ2-7,few,TRBV12-3/TRBV12-4,11,-,CASSLFYEQYF,TGTGCCAGCAGTTTATTCTACGAGCAGTACTTC
TRBJ1-1,many,TRBV5-6,15,TRBD1,CASSLRDRRNTEAFF,TGTGCCAGCAGCTTGCGGGACAGGCGCAACACTGAAGCTTTCTTT